Below, 27 T cell receptor beta chains from the same sample are listed, as sequenced in a study of T cell responses to AZD1222 COVID-19 vaccine. Only in-frame clones appear in the TCRdb table, and some are missing; sequencing was by immunoSEQ multiplex PCR. The sample has 130,000 to 150,000 clones; 92% are singletons. This specimen consisted of peripheral blood, obtained on day 0 of AZD1222 vaccination. The receptors were sampled from an adult in good health.

The chain couples TRBV19 to TRBJ1-5, with D perhaps matching TRBD1 (5 bases). The V end lost 8 bases, the J end lost 6 bases, and 17 bases lay between the germline ends. The V gene's germline CDR1 is LNHDA and CDR2 SQIVND (reference sequence). This CDR3 spans 14 amino acids. CDR3 nucleotides: TGTGCCAGTGGGGACGGCAGGTACCGTCAGCCCCAGCATTTT. It yields the protein CASGDGRYRQPQHF.

The V call is TRBV3-1 (or the pseudogene TRBV3-2), the J call TRBJ1-2, with a tentative D call TRBD1 (5 bases). This CDR3 comprises 15 residues. The V end was cut by 5 bases, the J end by 14 bases, with 27 bases between. From germline, CDR1 is LGHDT and CDR2 YNNKEL (reference sequence). CDR3 in DNA: TGTGCCAGCAGCAACTCAATAGGGGACGCTGGCGGTTTAACCTTC. It yields the protein CASSNSIGDAGGLTF.

This clone was recorded only once. The genes are TRBV28 and TRBJ1-2, with D possibly TRBD1 on 5 matching bases. The V end lost 6 bases, the J end lost 4 bases, and 12 bases lay between the germline ends. The CDR3 runs to 13 residues. From germline, CDR1 is MDHEN and CDR2 SYDVKM. CDR3 protein: CASRRGASYGYTF. The CDR3 DNA sequence: TGTGCCAGCAGACGAGGGGCCAGCTATGGCTACACCTTC.

This rearrangement joins TRBV5-6 to TRBJ1-3; the match to TRBD1 covers 8 bases. V lost 4 bases and J lost 4; bases outside the gene matches: 7. Germline CDR1 SGHDT, CDR2 YYEEEE. The length of the CDR3 is 15 residues. CDR3 region: CASSAMTGAGNTIYF. The CDR3 nucleotides are TGTGCCAGCAGCGCCATGACAGGGGCCGGAAACACCATATATTTT.

The genes are TRBV19 and TRBJ2-7, with 13 nucleotides matching TRBD2. After removal of 6 bases from V and 7 bases from J, the junction contained 9 bases not matched to a gene. This CDR3 comprises 15 residues. The germline V gene encodes CDR1 LNHDA and CDR2 SQIVND (reference sequence). The CDR3 DNA is TGTGCCAGTAGACGGGGACTAGCGGGGACGTGGGAGCAGTACTTC. Translating it yields CASRRGLAGTWEQYF.

The rearrangement joins TRBV28 to TRBJ1-2; D may be TRBD1 (5 bases). V gave up 7 bases and J gave up 3 bases, with 15 bases separating them. This CDR3 contains 14 residues. Looked up from germline, CDR1 is MDHEN and CDR2 is SYDVKM. CDR3 loop: CASTRGWGYYGYTF. The DNA for the CDR3 is TGTGCCAGCACCCGTGGGTGGGGGTACTATGGCTACACCTTC.

The rearrangement uses TRBV6-5 and TRBJ1-6, with 7 bases aligning to TRBD1. In germline, CDR1 is MNHEY, CDR2 SVGAGI. This CDR3 contains 15 residues. Trimming at V came to 3 bases and at J to 10 bases, leaving 9 bases not matched to a gene. The CDR3 sequence is CASSYGGRGGSPLHF. The CDR3 DNA reads TGTGCCAGCAGTTATGGAGGCAGGGGGGGGTCACCCCTCCACTTT.

V gene TRBV5-1 combines with J gene TRBJ2-5, with 8 bases matching TRBD2. From germline, CDR1 is SGHRS and CDR2 YFSETQ. This CDR3 is 16 amino acids long. V trimming: 4 bases; J trimming: 5 bases; junction bases outside the gene matches: 13. The chain's CDR3 is CASSELSAGDQETQYF. CDR3 sequence (DNA): TGCGCCAGCAGCGAATTATCAGCGGGAGATCAGGAGACCCAGTACTTC.

CDR3 sequence reads: CASSYTLDTQYF. CDR3 in DNA: TGTGCCAGCAGCTACACATTAGATACGCAGTATTTT. This sequence joins TRBV11-2 and TRBJ2-3, with D unclear. This CDR3 is 12 amino acids long. The germline CDR1 and CDR2 sequences are SGHAT and FQNNGV. Trimming stripped 4 bases from V and 5 bases from J, with 7 bases between.

J is TRBJ2-4 and V is TRBV4-1; 8 positions agree with TRBD1. The CDR3 runs to 15 residues. V lost 0 bases to trimming and J lost 9 bases; unmatched junction nucleotides: 7. The V gene's germline CDR1 is MGHRA and CDR2 YSYEKL. CDR3 nucleotides: TGCGCCAGCAGCCAAGAACTGACAGGGGCCCGCATTCAGTACTTC. Translated: CASSQELTGARIQYF.

The chain recombines TRBV5-1 with TRBJ2-2, with 13 positions matching TRBD2. V was clipped by 8 bases and J by 5 bases; unmatched bases: 6. CDR1 SGHRS and CDR2 YFSETQ come from the germline V gene. The CDR3 spans 15 residues. CDR3 DNA sequence: TGCGCCAGTGGCCCGGGACTAGCGGGAACCGGGGAGCTGTTTTTT. It specifies CASGPGLAGTGELFF.

The chain joins TRBV6-5 to TRBJ2-7; D not certain. CDR3 length equals 13 residues. From germline, CDR1 is MNHEY and CDR2 SVGAGI. Trimming shortened V by 8 bases and J by 0 bases, and 11 bases separated the two germline ends. This chain's CDR3 is CASAEAPSYEQYF. The DNA of the CDR3 is TGTGCCAGCGCTGAGGCGCCCTCCTACGAGCAGTACTTC.

The rearrangement uses TRBV5-5 and TRBJ1-3; D is ambiguous. Per the germline V gene, CDR1 is SGHKS and CDR2 is YYEKEE (reference sequence). V was clipped by 0 bases and J by 0 bases, with 7 bases between them. This CDR3 region has 15 residues. This CDR3 reads CASSLAEISGNTIYF. The CDR3 region has the DNA TGTGCCAGCAGCTTGGCCGAGATCTCTGGAAACACCATATATTTT.

The chain links TRBV4-2 to TRBJ2-3; 8 nucleotides agree with TRBD2. Trimming removed 2 bases from V and 8 bases from J; junction bases left unmatched: 12. CDR3 length equals 16 residues. Germline V gene data show CDR1 as LGHNA and CDR2 as YNFKEQ. Written as DNA, the CDR3 is TGTGCCAGCAGCCAAACCGGGACTAGTGGCGGTTCTACGCAGTATTTT. Amino acids: CASSQTGTSGGSTQYF.

This sequence joins TRBV6-4 and TRBJ2-1; D ambiguous. V gave up 0 bases and J gave up 7 bases, with 13 bases separating them. Germline CDR1 MRHNA, CDR2 SNTAGT. The CDR3 contains 15 residues. The CDR3 sequence: CASSDSVGALNEQFF. In nucleotides, the CDR3 is TGTGCCAGCAGTGACTCAGTCGGAGCCTTAAATGAGCAGTTCTTC.

This chain links TRBV15 with TRBJ2-3; 11 nucleotides line up with TRBD2. J gave up 6 bases and V 1 base, and 12 bases lay outside the gene matches. CDR1 and CDR2 from the germline V gene are LNHNV and YYDKDF (reference sequence). The CDR3 runs to 18 residues. This CDR3 reads CATSRGSLAGGGGDTQYF. The CDR3 DNA reads as TGTGCCACCAGCAGAGGATCGCTAGCGGGAGGCGGCGGGGATACGCAGTATTTT. Together with reference TRBV15 and TRBJ2-3, the CDR3 gives the full variable domain: DAMVIQNPRYQVTQFGKPVTLSCSQTLNHNVMYWYQQKSSQAPKLLFHYYDKDFNNEADTPDNFQSRRPNTSFCFLDIRSPGLGDTAMYLCATSRGSLAGGGGDTQYFGPGTRLTVL.

This clone was found once. The chain joins TRBV6-5 to TRBJ2-1; the D is unclear. The germline V and J ends were trimmed by 4 bases and 0 bases, with 13 bases remaining between them. CDR1 and CDR2 from the germline V gene are MNHEY and SVGAGI. This CDR3 is built from 16 residues. CDR3 DNA sequence: TGTGCCAGCAGTTCCTCTGGCGCTAGCTCCTACAATGAGCAGTTCTTC. Amino acid sequence: CASSSSGASSYNEQFF.

The table lists this clone with a few counts. The chain recombines TRBV6-4 with TRBJ2-3; D may be TRBD2 (5 bases). Germline lookup yields CDR1 MRHNA and CDR2 SNTAGT. Trimming took 4 bases from V and 5 from J, leaving 13 bases between them. The CDR3 consists of 14 residues. The DNA of the CDR3 is TGTGCCAGCAGTGCCGGATTAGAGGGAGATACGCAGTATTTT. Translated: CASSAGLEGDTQYF.

This clone has a single count. J is TRBJ1-1 and V is TRBV18; D gene uncertain. This CDR3 comprises 14 residues. The germline V and J ends were trimmed by 4 bases and 1 base, with 10 bases remaining between them. Germline V gene sequence: CDR1 KGHSH, CDR2 LQKENI. The CDR3 protein is CASSQFPGNTEAFF. Written as DNA, the CDR3 is TGTGCCAGCTCACAATTTCCGGGGAACACTGAAGCTTTCTTT.

This chain joins TRBV2 and TRBJ1-1; D is ambiguous. V lost 6 bases to trimming and J lost 1 base, with 12 bases between them. CDR1 and CDR2 from the germline V gene are SNHLY and FYNNEI. The CDR3 length is 14 residues. The CDR3, as DNA: TGTGCCAGCAGCCTTCATGGAGGGAACACTGAAGCTTTCTTT. The encoded protein is CASSLHGGNTEAFF.

The rearrangement uses TRBV10-1 and TRBJ2-7; 13 nucleotides agree with TRBD2. Germline V gives CDR1 WNHNN, CDR2 SYGVQD (reference sequence). This CDR3 has 18 amino acids. V lost 3 bases to trimming and J lost 0 bases; unmatched junction nucleotides: 8. CDR3: CASSEDDTSGRDSYEQYF. The CDR3 DNA follows: TGCGCCAGCAGTGAAGATGATACTAGCGGGAGGGACTCCTACGAGCAGTACTTC.

This chain uses TRBV5-1 with TRBJ2-2, with D perhaps TRBD1 or TRBD2 (6 bases each). V dropped 2 bases and J dropped 5 bases, with 16 bases sitting between them. The CDR3 covers 16 residues. Germline CDR1 reads SGHRS; CDR2 reads YFSETQ. CDR3 residues: CASSFLQGGVTGELFF. The CDR3 nucleotides read TGCGCCAGCAGCTTCCTACAGGGAGGAGTGACCGGGGAGCTGTTTTTT. Full variable domain (missing parts from reference TRBV5-1 and TRBJ2-2): KAGVTQTPRYLIKTRGQQVTLSCSPISGHRSVSWYQQTPGQGLQFLFEYFSETQRNKGNFPGRFSGRQFSNSRSEMNVSTLELGDSALYLCASSFLQGGVTGELFFGEGSRLTVL.

V is TRBV6-5 and J is TRBJ2-5; no reliable D call. The length of the CDR3 is 12 residues. Trimming shortened V by 6 bases and J by 1 base, and 6 bases separated the two germline ends. Germline V gene sequence: CDR1 MNHEY, CDR2 SVGAGI. CDR3 nucleotide sequence: TGTGCCAGCAGACGCGGCCAAGAGACCCAGTACTTC. It is translated as CASRRGQETQYF.

V usage is TRBV5-1 and J usage is TRBJ2-6; the D is unclear. The V and J ends lost 5 bases and 0 bases respectively, with 6 bases between them. Germline CDR1 and CDR2: SGHRS and YFSETQ. This CDR3 comprises 14 residues. In DNA, the CDR3 is TGCGCCAGCAGGGGCGGCTCTGGGGCCAACGTCCTGACTTTC. Its translation is CASRGGSGANVLTF.

The rearrangement uses TRBV27 and TRBJ2-3; D uncertain. Germline V gene data show CDR1 as MNHEY and CDR2 as SMNVEV (reference sequence). V was cut by 5 bases and J by 6 bases, with 9 bases left in between. The CDR3 totals 12 residues. The CDR3 reads CASSPSLDTQYF. Here the CDR3 DNA reads TGTGCCAGCAGTCCTTCCCTGGATACGCAGTATTTT.

V gene TRBV7-8 combines with J gene TRBJ2-7; maybe TRBD2 (5 bases). The V end lost 0 bases, the J end lost 6 bases, and 12 bases lay between the germline ends. The CDR3 is 14 amino acids. In germline, CDR1 is SGHVS, CDR2 FQNEAQ. The CDR3 protein is CASSLALGGGEQYF. CDR3 in DNA: TGTGCCAGCAGCTTAGCGCTCGGAGGTGGCGAGCAGTACTTC.

The gene calls are TRBV25-1 and TRBJ1-5; no clear D gene. V lost 2 bases and J 0 bases, leaving 5 bases between the germline ends. Germline V gives CDR1 MGHDK, CDR2 SYGVNS. The CDR3 spans 14 residues. The CDR3, as DNA: TGTGCCAGCAGTGAAAAGGATAGCAATCAGCCCCAGCATTTT. Its protein is CASSEKDSNQPQHF.